The next 14 T cell receptor beta chains were all read from a single sample in a study of cytomegalovirus exposure and HLA in healthy donors. PCR used 60 Vbeta primers and 13 Jbeta primers. Libraries were prepared by immunoSEQ multiplex PCR; TCRdb keeps only in-frame clonotypes and omits some of them. The profile shows 200,000 or so clones, about 88% of them singletons. The sequencing sample was made of PBMCs. The receptors shown here come from a girl younger than two in good health and CMV-seronegative.

V usage is TRBV11-2 and J usage is TRBJ2-1; D unresolved. The CDR3 spans 13 residues. The germline V gene encodes CDR1 SGHAT and CDR2 FQNNGV. The V and J ends lost 1 base and 6 bases respectively, with 7 bases between them. The CDR3, as DNA: TGTGCCAGCAGCTTAGGACTCGCCAATGAGCAGTTCTTC. Protein: CASSLGLANEQFF.

The gene calls are TRBV5-1 and TRBJ2-3; TRBD1 is a possible D gene (6 bases). CDR3 size: 17 residues. Germline CDR1 SGHRS, CDR2 YFSETQ. V was trimmed by 0 bases and J by 1 base, leaving 15 bases between them. DNA of the CDR3: TGCGCCAGCAGCTTGGTCCCTTGGCCAGGGGGCACAGATACGCAGTATTTT. This sequence encodes CASSLVPWPGGTDTQYF.

This sequence joins TRBV7-2 and TRBJ1-2; TRBD1 matches 8 bases. This CDR3 has 17 amino acids. V shed 5 bases and J 1 base; nucleotides not matched to a gene: 12. The germline V gene encodes CDR1 SGHTA and CDR2 FQGNSA. The chain's CDR3 is CASSPRTGTSFNYGYTF. Written as DNA, the CDR3 is TGTGCCAGCAGCCCCCGGACAGGGACCTCCTTTAACTATGGCTACACCTTC.

V gene TRBV25-1 combines with J gene TRBJ1-1, with D possibly matching TRBD1 (5 bases). Trimming stripped 2 bases from V and 8 bases from J, with 15 bases between. CDR3 length: 14 amino acids. Germline CDR1 is MGHDK and CDR2 is SYGVNS. CDR3 amino acids: CASSEPAGPEEAFF. The CDR3 DNA follows: TGTGCCAGCAGTGAACCCGCAGGGCCTGAGGAAGCTTTCTTT.

The chain joins TRBV6-5 to TRBJ1-6, with TRBD1 matching over 7 bases. The CDR3 is made up of 15 amino acids. Trimming at V came to 6 bases and at J to 9 bases, leaving 11 bases not matched to a gene. Germline V CDR1 and CDR2: MNHEY, SVGAGI. CDR3 residues: CASRTGQSGFSPLHF. As DNA, the CDR3 is TGTGCCAGCAGAACGGGACAGTCAGGATTTTCACCCCTCCACTTT.

The gene calls are TRBV14 and TRBJ2-7; D remains ambiguous. Per germline, CDR1 SGHDN and CDR2 FVKESK. The CDR3 totals 11 residues. Trimming left V 3 bases short and J 7 bases short, with 7 bases between. The CDR3 DNA is TGTGCCAGCAGCCATGGTACAGAGCAGTACTTC. Translating gives CASSHGTEQYF. Full variable domain (remainder filled in from reference TRBV14 and TRBJ2-7): EAGVTQFPSHSVIEKGQTVTLRCDPISGHDNLYWYRRVMGKEIKFLLHFVKESKQDESGMPNNRFLAERTGGTYSTLKVQPAELEDSGVYFCASSHGTEQYFGPGTRLTVT.

V usage is TRBV12-5 and J usage is TRBJ2-2; TRBD1 aligns across 7 bases. This CDR3 has 14 amino acids. The germline gives CDR1 LGHNT, CDR2 FRNRAP. J was trimmed by 6 bases and V by 6 bases; bases with no gene match: 7. Here the CDR3 DNA reads TGTGCTAGTGGCTGGACAGGTTTAGCCGGGGAGCTGTTTTTT. It codes for CASGWTGLAGELFF.

The rearrangement uses TRBV5-1 and TRBJ2-1, with D possibly being TRBD1 (5 bases). CDR3 length: 13 amino acids. The V end lost 4 bases, the J end lost 8 bases, and 13 bases lay between the germline ends. Germline V gene sequence: CDR1 SGHRS, CDR2 YFSETQ. The CDR3: CASSNQGVDEQFF. For the CDR3, the DNA is TGCGCCAGCAGCAATCAAGGGGTAGATGAGCAGTTCTTC.

The chain has TRBV2 and TRBJ2-7; 8 nucleotides align to TRBD2. This CDR3 is built from 14 residues. Losses at the gene ends were 7 bases for V and 7 bases for J; bases not matched to a gene: 12. The germline CDR1 and CDR2 sequences are SNHLY and FYNNEI. This CDR3 reads CASKRAGGRGEQYF. The CDR3, as DNA: TGTGCCAGCAAGAGGGCGGGGGGACGAGGGGAGCAGTACTTC.

The gene calls are TRBV27 and TRBJ2-2, with D unresolved. The length of the CDR3 is 17 residues. CDR1 MNHEY and CDR2 SMNVEV come from the germline V gene (reference sequence). The V gene lost 5 bases and the J gene lost 8 bases, with 24 bases spanning the gap. The CDR3 here is CASSQTRYRVAVGELFF. In nucleotides, the CDR3 is TGTGCCAGCAGTCAAACACGCTACCGGGTCGCCGTTGGGGAGCTGTTTTTT.

V and J are TRBV2 and TRBJ2-3, with 8 bases identical to TRBD2. V trimming: 8 bases; J trimming: 6 bases; junction bases outside the gene matches: 7. The CDR3 length is 13 residues. Germline V lookup: CDR1 SNHLY, CDR2 FYNNEI. This CDR3 is CASRGGWTDTQYF. CDR3 bases: TGTGCCAGCCGGGGGGGGTGGACCGATACGCAGTATTTT.

This chain links TRBV27 with TRBJ1-5; no clear D gene. Trimming shortened V by 5 bases and J by 5 bases, and 19 bases separated the two germline ends. CDR1 and CDR2 (germline): MNHEY, SMNVEV (reference sequence). The CDR3 runs 16 residues. The CDR3 DNA sequence: TGTGCCAGCAGTCCATCTAACGTTGTCAAGTATCAGCCCCAGCATTTT. Amino acid sequence: CASSPSNVVKYQPQHF.

The chain employs TRBV7-8 and TRBJ2-5; 9 bases agree with TRBD1. CDR3 length equals 14 residues. Trimming took 5 bases from V and 3 from J; bases not matched to a gene: 4. Germline loops: CDR1 SGHVS, CDR2 FQNEAQ. The CDR3 reads CASSRRDREETQYF. The CDR3 DNA reads as TGTGCCAGCAGCCGCCGGGACAGGGAAGAGACCCAGTACTTC.

The rearrangement uses TRBV5-5 and TRBJ2-1; 13 nucleotides match TRBD2. CDR1 and CDR2 from the germline V gene are SGHKS and YYEKEE (reference sequence). The trim removed 3 bases at V and 8 bases at J, leaving 11 bases unmatched. The CDR3 is made up of 17 amino acids. The CDR3 coding sequence is TGTGCCAGCAGCTGGATACTAGCGGGAGGGCCTATGGATGAGCAGTTCTTC. Translated: CASSWILAGGPMDEQFF.